A selection of T cell receptor beta chains follows, all from one sample in a study of T cell responses to AZD1222 COVID-19 vaccine. Clones were read by immunoSEQ multiplex PCR, and TCRdb kept only the in-frame ones, dropping some. The table has 99,000 or so clones, 70% to 90% seen once. The sample consisted of peripheral blood, taken on day 0 of AZD1222 vaccination. The receptor set was obtained from an adult in good health. Each CDR3 is given with its conserved first and last residue. A D gene is named only where the DNA matches it firmly. The listing skips clone size in some rows; elsewhere it reads once, few, many or a size class.

v_gene	d_gene	abundance	j_gene	len	CDR3aa	CDR3nt
TRBV5-1	NA	NA	TRBJ1-2	15	CASSTGTSRSYGYTF	TGCGCCAGCAGCACAGGGACATCCAGGTCTTATGGCTACACCTTC
TRBV4-1	NA	NA	TRBJ1-1	17	CASSQGPPGGRSTEAFF	TGCGCCAGCAGCCAAGGCCCCCCTGGGGGGAGAAGCACTGAAGCTTTCTTT
TRBV2	NA	NA	TRBJ2-7	13	CASSEASSYEQYF	TGTGCCAGCAGTGAAGCTTCCTCCTACGAGCAGTACTTC
TRBV6-1	NA	NA	TRBJ1-3	16	CASSEWQDRSGNTIYF	TGTGCCAGCAGTGAATGGCAGGACCGCTCTGGAAACACCATATATTTT
TRBV7-9	NA	once	TRBJ2-7	15	CASSFKGRSSYEQYF	TGTGCCAGCAGCTTTAAGGGAAGGAGCTCCTACGAGCAGTACTTC
TRBV6-5	NA	once	TRBJ2-1	16	CASSYQGWTPYNEQFF	TGTGCCAGCAGTTATCAGGGGTGGACTCCCTACAATGAGCAGTTCTTC
TRBV6-5	TRBD1	NA	TRBJ1-4	14	CASGTRGTNEKLFF	TGTGCCAGCGGCACCAGGGGGACTAATGAAAAACTGTTTTTT
TRBV11-2	NA	NA	TRBJ2-4	13	CASSLDQGNIQYF	TGTGCCAGCAGCTTAGATCAGGGGAACATTCAGTACTTC
TRBV12-3/TRBV12-4	NA	NA	TRBJ1-2	13	CASSLGEEGGYTF	TGTGCCAGCAGTTTAGGTGAGGAGGGTGGCTACACCTTC
TRBV7-3	TRBD1	NA	TRBJ2-2	17	CASSLLATGGNTGELFF	TGTGCCAGCAGCCTACTCGCCACAGGGGGTAACACCGGGGAGCTGTTTTTT
TRBV5-1	TRBD1	once	TRBJ2-2	18	CASSSSPVGQGRTGELFF	TGCGCCAGCAGCTCATCCCCCGTGGGACAGGGTCGCACCGGGGAGCTGTTTTTT
TRBV6-5	TRBD1	NA	TRBJ1-6	14	CASNPGQGSSPLHF	TGTGCCAGCAATCCTGGACAGGGCAGTTCACCCCTCCACTTT
TRBV18	TRBD1	NA	TRBJ2-7	13	CASTPDRDHEQYF	TGTGCCAGCACGCCCGACAGGGACCACGAGCAGTACTTC
TRBV5-1	NA	NA	TRBJ1-2	15	CASSPDSAAAYGYTF	TGCGCCAGCAGCCCAGACAGCGCCGCGGCGTATGGCTACACCTTC
TRBV18	NA	NA	TRBJ1-2	12	CASSPDRSGYTF	TGTGCCAGCTCACCTGACAGGAGTGGCTACACCTTC
TRBV27	NA	few	TRBJ1-2	13	CASSFNSNYGYTF	TGTGCCAGCAGTTTTAACAGTAACTATGGCTACACCTTC
TRBV7-9	NA	NA	TRBJ1-1	12	CASSRTSPEAFF	TGTGCCAGCAGTCGGACATCGCCTGAAGCTTTCTTT
TRBV5-6	NA	NA	TRBJ1-3	16	CASSLVLGTSGNTIYF	TGTGCCAGCAGCTTGGTGCTTGGGACCTCTGGAAACACCATATATTTT
TRBV7-9	NA	NA	TRBJ1-5	17	CASSLVRGGEDNQPQHF	TGTGCCAGCAGCCTCGTCCGGGGCGGTGAGGACAATCAGCCCCAGCATTTT
TRBV9	NA	NA	TRBJ2-1	16	CASSGLVGGRYNEQFF	TGTGCCAGCAGCGGATTAGTGGGGGGGCGTTACAATGAGCAGTTCTTC
TRBV9	NA	once	TRBJ1-4	13	CASSVGINEKLFF	TGTGCCAGCAGCGTAGGAATTAATGAAAAACTGTTTTTT
TRBV15	NA	few	TRBJ1-5	16	CATSRSRSGGNQPQHF	TGTGCCACCAGCAGATCTAGATCCGGGGGCAATCAGCCCCAGCATTTT
TRBV5-1	NA	NA	TRBJ1-1	15	CASSLNGRGYPEAFF	TGCGCCAGCAGCTTGAACGGCAGGGGATATCCTGAAGCTTTCTTT
TRBV7-9	NA	once	TRBJ2-3	17	CASSLASSWGSTDTQYF	TGTGCCAGCAGCTTAGCGTCTTCTTGGGGGAGCACAGATACGCAGTATTTT
TRBV9	NA	NA	TRBJ2-7	15	CASSATEGQPYEQYF	TGTGCCAGCAGCGCCACAGAGGGGCAGCCCTACGAGCAGTACTTC
TRBV5-1	TRBD1	NA	TRBJ2-5	15	CASSLGTGELKTQYF	TGCGCCAGCAGCTTGGGGACAGGGGAACTCAAGACCCAGTACTTC
TRBV27	TRBD1	NA	TRBJ2-7	17	CASSLLGGQGYTYEQYF	TGTGCCAGCAGTTTATTAGGGGGACAGGGCTATACCTACGAGCAGTACTTC